The rows below give T cell receptor beta chains drawn from one sample of a study of T-cell memory formation after mild COVID-19. Each CDR3 protein gets one entry after TCRdb re-called the 5' RACE reads with MiXCR. The sample has about 240,000 distinct CDR3 sequences; approximately 9% are singletons. Material: PBMCs or a T cell subset sorted from them (not recorded which). These receptors all stem from a man between 18 and 35 years old who had mild COVID-19 (a few samples of this study predate the infection). Cell type and time point are not known. CDR3s include the opening cysteine and the closing phenylalanine or tryptophan. The D gene is left open where the match is weak. Size values are once, few and many counts, or a class for expanded clones, and some rows have none.

j_gene	v_gene	abundance	d_gene	CDR3aa	CDR3nt
TRBJ1-1	TRBV27	.	TRBD1	CASSPGQGRYDTEAFF	TGTGCCAGCAGTCCCGGACAGGGGAGGTACGACACTGAAGCTTTCTTT
TRBJ2-2	TRBV20-1	.	TRBD2	CSASPGGAAGELFF	TGCAGTGCTAGTCCGGGGGGGGCGGCCGGGGAGCTGTTTTTT
TRBJ2-7	TRBV12-3/TRBV12-4	.	.	CASSFRALGSYEQYF	TGTGCCAGCAGTTTCAGGGCCTTGGGCTCCTACGAGCAGTACTTC
TRBJ2-5	TRBV20-1	few	.	CSARDPQVETQYF	TGCAGTGCTAGAGATCCGCAGGTAGAGACCCAGTACTTC
TRBJ2-1	TRBV6-5	.	.	CASSYERAAYNEQFF	TGTGCCAGCAGTTACGAGCGGGCTGCCTACAATGAGCAGTTCTTC
TRBJ2-5	TRBV29-1	many	TRBD2	CSVDNIAGETQYF	TGCAGCGTTGACAATATAGCGGGAGAGACCCAGTACTTC
TRBJ2-1	TRBV29-1	few	.	CSVALERNEQFF	TGCAGCGTTGCCCTGGAGAGGAATGAGCAGTTCTTC
TRBJ1-5	TRBV6-1	few	TRBD1	CASSEWDRTPNQPQHF	TGTGCCAGCAGTGAATGGGACAGGACCCCAAATCAGCCCCAGCATTTT
TRBJ2-7	TRBV23-1	.	.	CASSPQGPGYEQYF	TGCGCCAGCAGTCCTCAGGGGCCAGGGTACGAGCAGTACTTC
TRBJ1-1	TRBV7-9	few	.	CASSLGSGGDTEAFF	TGTGCCAGCAGCTTAGGCTCGGGAGGGGACACTGAAGCTTTCTTT
TRBJ1-5	TRBV12-3/TRBV12-4	few	.	CASSLAQGLFADQPQHF	TGTGCCAGCAGTTTAGCGCAGGGGCTTTTTGCTGATCAGCCCCAGCATTTT
TRBJ2-1	TRBV6-2/TRBV6-3	few	.	CASSYSTYNEQFF	TGTGCCAGCAGTTACTCGACATACAATGAGCAGTTCTTC
TRBJ2-3	TRBV2	.	TRBD2	CASSARLAGGTDTQYF	TGTGCCAGCAGTGCTAGACTAGCGGGGGGCACAGATACGCAGTATTTT
TRBJ1-4	TRBV5-1	many	.	CASSTQGATNEKLFF	TGCGCCAGCAGCACGCAGGGTGCAACTAATGAAAAACTGTTTTTT
TRBJ1-1	TRBV7-9	few	.	CASSLDLEGTEAFF	TGTGCCAGCAGCTTAGATCTCGAGGGCACTGAAGCTTTCTTT
TRBJ2-2	TRBV10-3	few	.	CAIGGRNTGELFF	TGTGCCATCGGAGGGCGGAACACCGGGGAGCTGTTTTTT
TRBJ2-1	TRBV12-3/TRBV12-4	many	TRBD1	CASSLLQGADNEQFF	TGTGCCAGCAGTTTGTTACAGGGGGCGGACAATGAGCAGTTCTTC
TRBJ2-1	TRBV7-2	.	TRBD2	CASSLERGLYNEQFF	TGTGCCAGCAGCTTAGAGCGGGGGCTCTACAATGAGCAGTTCTTC
TRBJ1-5	TRBV7-2	.	TRBD1	CASSVTGGIGNQPQHF	TGTGCCAGCAGCGTTACAGGGGGCATCGGCAATCAGCCCCAGCATTTT
TRBJ1-1	TRBV5-1	many	TRBD1	CASSLGPRQGGNTEAFF	TGCGCCAGCAGCTTGGGGCCTCGACAGGGAGGGAACACTGAAGCTTTCTTT
TRBJ1-1	TRBV7-2	few	.	CASRSSAGLITEAFF	TGTGCCAGCAGATCAAGTGCAGGGTTGATCACTGAAGCTTTCTTT
TRBJ1-2	TRBV6-1	.	.	CASSGHNGYTF	TGTGCCAGCAGTGGTCACAATGGCTACACCTTC
TRBJ1-4	TRBV20-1	.	.	CSAGLAGTNEKLFF	TGCAGTGCCGGCCTCGCGGGGACTAATGAAAAACTGTTTTTT
TRBJ1-5	TRBV6-2/TRBV6-3	many	.	CASSYRRDGNSNQPQHF	TGTGCCAGCAGTTACCGACGGGACGGAAATAGCAATCAGCCCCAGCATTTT
TRBJ1-2	TRBV9	.	.	CASSVPATNYGYTF	TGTGCCAGCAGCGTTCCAGCCACCAACTATGGCTACACCTTC
TRBJ1-3	TRBV28	.	.	CASSSSDTRSTIYF	TGTGCCAGCAGTTCCTCGGACACGAGGAGCACCATATATTTT
TRBJ2-2	TRBV9	few	.	CASSESSVGELFF	TGTGCCAGCAGCGAAAGCTCGGTCGGGGAGCTGTTTTTT
TRBJ2-3	TRBV7-3	many	.	CASRSQGSDTQYF	TGTGCCAGCAGGTCGCAGGGTTCAGATACGCAGTATTTT
TRBJ2-7	TRBV7-2	.	.	CASSFAGENQYF	TGTGCCAGCAGCTTTGCAGGGGAAAACCAGTACTTC
TRBJ2-1	TRBV24-1	.	TRBD2	CATSDPSSGGSRNEQFF	TGTGCCACCAGTGACCCTAGCTCGGGGGGTAGTAGGAATGAGCAGTTCTTC
TRBJ2-3	TRBV11-2	.	TRBD1	CASSLTGGSLYTDTQYF	TGTGCCAGCAGCCTGACAGGGGGCTCTTTGTACACAGATACGCAGTATTTT
TRBJ2-1	TRBV11-3	.	TRBD1	CASSSATGVEQFF	TGTGCCAGCAGCTCCGCCACAGGGGTTGAGCAGTTCTTC
TRBJ1-2	TRBV9	few	TRBD1	CASSVGGQGFSNGYTF	TGTGCCAGCAGCGTAGGGGGACAGGGATTCTCAAATGGCTACACCTTC
TRBJ2-1	TRBV5-1	many	TRBD2	CASSPKAGTSSYNEQFF	TGCGCCAGCAGCCCCAAAGCGGGGACCAGCTCCTACAATGAGCAGTTCTTC
TRBJ1-1	TRBV4-1	many	.	CASSPREVTEAFF	TGCGCCAGCAGCCCCCGGGAGGTCACTGAAGCTTTCTTT
TRBJ1-2	TRBV6-1	few	TRBD1	CASSDKGTVYGYTF	TGTGCCAGCAGTGATAAAGGGACAGTTTATGGCTACACCTTC
TRBJ1-6	TRBV4-2	many	TRBD1	CASSKIDRGHSYNSPLHF	TGTGCCAGCAGCAAAATAGACAGGGGGCACTCCTATAATTCACCCCTCCACTTT
TRBJ1-1	TRBV5-1	.	.	CASSYPSRAGTEAFF	TGCGCCAGCAGCTACCCGTCCAGGGCGGGCACTGAAGCTTTCTTT
TRBJ1-1	TRBV7-9	.	.	CASSSQDGTEAFF	TGTGCCAGCAGCTCCCAGGATGGTACTGAAGCTTTCTTT
TRBJ2-1	TRBV5-1	.	.	CASSLGTSEQFF	TGCGCCAGCAGCTTGGGTACGAGTGAGCAGTTCTTC
TRBJ2-5	TRBV12-3/TRBV12-4	many	TRBD1	CASRTGGETQYF	TGTGCCAGCAGAACAGGGGGTGAGACCCAGTACTTC
TRBJ1-1	TRBV6-5	many	.	CASSPPHFTEAFF	TGTGCCAGCAGTCCCCCCCATTTCACTGAAGCTTTCTTT
TRBJ2-3	TRBV6-2/TRBV6-3	few	TRBD1	CASRKPGQGTDTQYF	TGTGCCAGCAGGAAACCGGGACAGGGCACAGATACGCAGTATTTT
TRBJ2-1	TRBV10-1	.	TRBD2	CASSPSGGARLMSNEQFF	TGCGCCAGCAGTCCTAGCGGGGGGGCACGACTGATGAGCAATGAGCAGTTCTTC
TRBJ1-6	TRBV28	.	.	CASSGGSLHF	TGTGCCAGCAGTGGCGGTTCCCTCCACTTT
TRBJ1-2	TRBV20-1	few	.	CSARTTRSYGYTF	TGCAGTGCTAGAACGACAAGGAGCTATGGCTACACCTTC
TRBJ1-2	TRBV24-1	many	TRBD1	CATRPTGDGGYTF	TGTGCCACCAGACCGACAGGGGACGGTGGCTACACCTTC
TRBJ1-5	TRBV15	.	.	CATSMSGGPQHF	TGTGCCACCAGCATGTCGGGGGGGCCCCAGCATTTT
TRBJ2-7	TRBV20-1	.	.	CSARRDPSSYEQYF	TGCAGTGCTAGGCGGGACCCAAGCTCCTACGAGCAGTACTTC